Below are 7 T cell receptor beta chains sequenced from a single sample in a study of blood T cell repertoires in COVID-19. Method: immunoSEQ multiplex PCR; TCRdb's copy keeps in-frame clones and lacks some. In the table there are 240,000 or so clones, approximately 90% of which are singletons. Material for sequencing was PBMCs or T cells enriched from blood (not recorded which). These receptors were obtained from a man aged 50 to 59 who had been exposed to COVID-19.

Comments on this clone: Other nucleotide sequences from this sample produce the same CDR3. This chain joins TRBV3-1 (or the pseudogene TRBV3-2) and TRBJ1-2; D is unresolved. The germline V gene has CDR1 LGHDT and CDR2 YNNKEL (reference sequence). The CDR3 length is 11 residues. V lost 1 base and J lost 5, with 2 bases in between. The CDR3 bases are TGTGCCAGCAGCCAAGCATATGGCTACACCTTC. As protein: CASSQAYGYTF.

This rearrangement joins TRBV10-2 to TRBJ2-2; no clear D gene. Deletions cut 7 bases from V and 1 base from J, with 7 bases between. The CDR3 spans 13 residues. Germline CDR1 reads WSHSY; CDR2 reads SAAADI. Written as DNA, the CDR3 is TGCGCCAGCACTATCTTGAACACCGGGGAGCTGTTTTTT. Encoded protein: CASTILNTGELFF.

The rearrangement links TRBV2 to TRBJ2-2; no firm D call. The V and J ends lost 8 bases and 0 bases respectively, with 4 bases between them. This CDR3 has 12 residues. Germline-derived CDR1 and CDR2 are SNHLY and FYNNEI. CDR3 sequence (DNA): TGTGCCAGCCGTCCGAACACCGGGGAGCTGTTTTTT. Translating gives CASRPNTGELFF.

The chain is built from TRBV18 and TRBJ2-3; D may be TRBD1 (6 bases). CDR3 size: 15 residues. With 6 bases removed from V and 0 bases from J, the gap between germline ends came to 13 bases. Germline V lookup: CDR1 KGHSH, CDR2 LQKENI. Written as DNA, the CDR3 is TGTGCCAGCTCCATCCGGGACACCAGCACAGATACGCAGTATTTT. Its protein product is CASSIRDTSTDTQYF.

This clone appeared once. The J gene is TRBJ2-1, the V gene TRBV14; 8 bases are shared with TRBD1. The CDR3 is made up of 15 amino acids. Trimming at V came to 3 bases and at J to 1 base, leaving 2 bases not matched to a gene. CDR1 and CDR2 from the germline V gene are SGHDN and FVKESK. CDR3 DNA sequence: TGTGCCAGCAGCCACGGACAGGGTTCCTACAATGAGCAGTTCTTC. It is translated as CASSHGQGSYNEQFF.

The rearrangement uses TRBV18 and TRBJ2-1; 10 bases fit TRBD1. Germline V gene sequence: CDR1 KGHSH, CDR2 LQKENI. The CDR3 has 14 amino acids. After removal of 6 bases from V and 7 bases from J, the junction contained 6 bases not matched to a gene. In nucleotides, the CDR3 is TGTGCCAGCTCCGACAGGGGGCTCTATAATGAGCAGTTCTTC. It codes for CASSDRGLYNEQFF.

The rearrangement joins TRBV5-1 to TRBJ1-1; D is possibly TRBD1 (6 bases). The CDR3 extends over 14 amino acids. Germline values: CDR1 SGHRS, CDR2 YFSETQ. The V end lost 1 base, the J end lost 3 bases, and 10 bases lay between the germline ends. The CDR3 region is CASSLQGTYTEAFF. Written as DNA, the CDR3 is TGCGCCAGCAGCTTGCAGGGGACGTACACTGAAGCTTTCTTT.